The rows below give T cell receptor beta chains drawn from one sample of a study of CD8 T cells in ankylosing spondylitis. TCRdb used MiXCR to reprocess the 5' RACE reads, holding one entry per CDR3 protein. The sample contains about 500,000 distinct CDR3 sequences, about 13% of which appear only once. Material: blood, either unsorted or a sorted T cell fraction (not recorded which). Receptors were obtained from a male donor with ankylosing spondylitis. The CDR3 runs from the conserved cysteine through the conserved F or W. The D gene is left open where the match is weak. Size values are once, few and many counts, or a class for expanded clones, and some rows have none.

cdr3_nt: TGTGCCACCGCTAATCTTCCAGGGGGCAGCTCTGAAGCTTTCTTT
cdr3_aa: CATANLPGGSSEAFF
j_call: TRBJ1-1
clone_size: many
v_call: TRBV15
d_call: TRBD1

cdr3_nt: TGTGCCAGCAGCCAAAACCCAGCGGCGGGGGAGCAGTTCTTC
cdr3_aa: CASSQNPAAGEQFF
j_call: TRBJ2-1
clone_size: .
v_call: TRBV4-2
d_call: .

cdr3_nt: TGTGCCAGCCAGCACCTTGGTACAGGGGGCGTTGGAAACACCATATATTTT
cdr3_aa: CASQHLGTGGVGNTIYF
j_call: TRBJ1-3
clone_size: few
v_call: TRBV3-1
d_call: TRBD1

cdr3_nt: TGTGCCACCAGTGATGCCCGGGACGGCAATGAAAAACTGTTTTTT
cdr3_aa: CATSDARDGNEKLFF
j_call: TRBJ1-4
clone_size: .
v_call: TRBV24-1
d_call: .

cdr3_nt: TGTGCCAGCAGCCAACCCCAGGGGACTGAAGCTTTCTTT
cdr3_aa: CASSQPQGTEAFF
j_call: TRBJ1-1
clone_size: many
v_call: TRBV4-2
d_call: .

cdr3_nt: TGTGCCATCAGTGGGATCAGGGGGAACACTGAAGCTTTCTTT
cdr3_aa: CAISGIRGNTEAFF
j_call: TRBJ1-1
clone_size: few
v_call: TRBV10-3
d_call: .

cdr3_nt: TGTGCCAGTAGTATCGGAAGACCTGGGGCCAACGTCCTGACTTTC
cdr3_aa: CASSIGRPGANVLTF
j_call: TRBJ2-6
clone_size: .
v_call: TRBV19
d_call: .

cdr3_nt: TGTGCCAGCGCTAGATTCACAGATACGCAGTATTTT
cdr3_aa: CASARFTDTQYF
j_call: TRBJ2-3
clone_size: .
v_call: TRBV27
d_call: .

cdr3_nt: TGTGCCAGCACCCTTTCTTTCCCAGGCGGGAGATTTCGCACAGATACGCAGTATTTT
cdr3_aa: CASTLSFPGGRFRTDTQYF
j_call: TRBJ2-3
clone_size: few
v_call: TRBV3-1
d_call: TRBD2

cdr3_nt: TGTGCCAGCAGGCCGGGACCGGGGCAGAGGAATTCACCCCTCCACTTT
cdr3_aa: CASRPGPGQRNSPLHF
j_call: TRBJ1-6
clone_size: few
v_call: TRBV7-2
d_call: .

cdr3_nt: TGTGCCAGCAGTGCGACACCTATGAACACTGAAGCTTTCTTT
cdr3_aa: CASSATPMNTEAFF
j_call: TRBJ1-1
clone_size: .
v_call: TRBV12-3/TRBV12-4
d_call: .

cdr3_nt: TGTGCCAGCAGCGCTGGACTCAGCGGTTACAATGAGCAGTTCTTC
cdr3_aa: CASSAGLSGYNEQFF
j_call: TRBJ2-1
clone_size: few
v_call: TRBV27
d_call: .

cdr3_nt: TGTGCCAGTCACGGCACAGGTGGACAGTGGGACACTGAAGCTTTCTTT
cdr3_aa: CASHGTGGQWDTEAFF
j_call: TRBJ1-1
clone_size: few
v_call: TRBV28
d_call: .

cdr3_nt: TGCAGTGCTAGAGATCGAGTGAGTTTATTCCAGTTCTTC
cdr3_aa: CSARDRVSLFQFF
j_call: TRBJ2-1
clone_size: many
v_call: TRBV20-1
d_call: .

cdr3_nt: TGTGCCATCAGACCCGGGACAGGGGTTCGGGAGCAGTACTTC
cdr3_aa: CAIRPGTGVREQYF
j_call: TRBJ2-7
clone_size: .
v_call: TRBV10-3
d_call: TRBD1

cdr3_nt: TGCAGTTCACCGGGGGACAATGAGCAGTTCTTC
cdr3_aa: CSSPGDNEQFF
j_call: TRBJ2-1
clone_size: few
v_call: TRBV20-1
d_call: .

cdr3_nt: TGTGCCAGCAGCTTAGGCCCCCAAATCGCTAGCACAGATACGCAGTATTTT
cdr3_aa: CASSLGPQIASTDTQYF
j_call: TRBJ2-3
clone_size: .
v_call: TRBV7-9
d_call: .

cdr3_nt: TGTGCCACCAGTGATTTGTACAGTAATCAGCCCCAGCATTTT
cdr3_aa: CATSDLYSNQPQHF
j_call: TRBJ1-5
clone_size: .
v_call: TRBV24-1
d_call: .

cdr3_nt: TGTGCCAGCAGCGAGACCGGGACAGGGGGCAAGGGAAACACCATATATTTT
cdr3_aa: CASSETGTGGKGNTIYF
j_call: TRBJ1-3
clone_size: .
v_call: TRBV7-9
d_call: TRBD1

cdr3_nt: TGTGCCACCAGCAGACCCTCCCCAGGTTCACCCCTCCACTTT
cdr3_aa: CATSRPSPGSPLHF
j_call: TRBJ1-6
clone_size: few
v_call: TRBV15
d_call: .

cdr3_nt: TGCAGTGCTCCCCCGACTAGCGCCTACAATGAGCAGTTCTTC
cdr3_aa: CSAPPTSAYNEQFF
j_call: TRBJ2-1
clone_size: few
v_call: TRBV20-1
d_call: TRBD2

cdr3_nt: TGCAGTGCTAGAGGGATAGTAGGCGACTATGGCTACACCTTC
cdr3_aa: CSARGIVGDYGYTF
j_call: TRBJ1-2
clone_size: .
v_call: TRBV20-1
d_call: .

cdr3_nt: TGTGCCAGCAGCTTAGCGCGGGATTCGGAGACCCAGTACTTC
cdr3_aa: CASSLARDSETQYF
j_call: TRBJ2-5
clone_size: few
v_call: TRBV7-2
d_call: .

cdr3_nt: TGTGCCAGCAGTACGACTAGCGGGAAGTACAATGAGCAGTTCTTC
cdr3_aa: CASSTTSGKYNEQFF
j_call: TRBJ2-1
clone_size: few
v_call: TRBV12-3/TRBV12-4
d_call: TRBD2

cdr3_nt: TGTGCCAGCAGTACCCGGGAAAATCAGCCCCAGCATTTT
cdr3_aa: CASSTRENQPQHF
j_call: TRBJ1-5
clone_size: .
v_call: TRBV12-3/TRBV12-4
d_call: .

cdr3_nt: TGTGCCAGCAGGGATACGGGACAGGGTTTCGGCTACACCTTC
cdr3_aa: CASRDTGQGFGYTF
j_call: TRBJ1-2
clone_size: many
v_call: TRBV7-9
d_call: TRBD1

cdr3_nt: TGTGCCAGCAGCTTAGGCCCGGGGACAGGGAGGGAGACCCAGTACTTC
cdr3_aa: CASSLGPGTGRETQYF
j_call: TRBJ2-5
clone_size: many
v_call: TRBV11-2
d_call: TRBD1

cdr3_nt: TGTGCCAGCAGTTTTAAGAGGATCACAGATACGCAGTATTTT
cdr3_aa: CASSFKRITDTQYF
j_call: TRBJ2-3
clone_size: many
v_call: TRBV12-3/TRBV12-4
d_call: .

cdr3_nt: TGTGCCAGCAGCGCGGACAGGCTTAATGAAAAACTGTTTTTT
cdr3_aa: CASSADRLNEKLFF
j_call: TRBJ1-4
clone_size: .
v_call: TRBV9
d_call: TRBD1

cdr3_nt: TGTGCCACCAACTCAGGAACGTCCCCCGCGAACACCGGGGAGCTGTTTTTT
cdr3_aa: CATNSGTSPANTGELFF
j_call: TRBJ2-2
clone_size: many
v_call: TRBV24-1
d_call: .

cdr3_nt: TGCAGCTCGGGAGGGCCCTCGGTTGAGCAGTTCTTC
cdr3_aa: CSSGGPSVEQFF
j_call: TRBJ2-1
clone_size: .
v_call: TRBV29-1
d_call: TRBD2

cdr3_nt: TGTGCCAGCAGCTTAGGGAGGGACAGGGCGTCGATTGCGACCCAGTACTTC
cdr3_aa: CASSLGRDRASIATQYF
j_call: TRBJ2-5
clone_size: many
v_call: TRBV11-2
d_call: TRBD1

cdr3_nt: TGTGCCAGCAGGACTAGCGGATTCTCCACAGATACGCAGTATTTT
cdr3_aa: CASRTSGFSTDTQYF
j_call: TRBJ2-3
clone_size: .
v_call: TRBV12-3/TRBV12-4
d_call: TRBD2

cdr3_nt: TGTGCCAGCAGTGATCCGGGAACCCCCTACAATGAGCAGTTCTTC
cdr3_aa: CASSDPGTPYNEQFF
j_call: TRBJ2-1
clone_size: .
v_call: TRBV2
d_call: .

cdr3_nt: TGCGCCAGCAGCTCGATAAGCACAGATACGCAGTATTTT
cdr3_aa: CASSSISTDTQYF
j_call: TRBJ2-3
clone_size: few
v_call: TRBV5-1
d_call: .

cdr3_nt: TGTGCCAGTAGCATACCCCGGGGAGATGGTGGAGATACGCAGTATTTT
cdr3_aa: CASSIPRGDGGDTQYF
j_call: TRBJ2-3
clone_size: .
v_call: TRBV19
d_call: .

cdr3_nt: TGCGCCAGCAGTCCAGCAACTAGCGGGAGTTTCTGGGATACGCAGTATTTT
cdr3_aa: CASSPATSGSFWDTQYF
j_call: TRBJ2-3
clone_size: .
v_call: TRBV4-1
d_call: TRBD2

cdr3_nt: TGTGCCAGCAGCTTAGTCTTTACTAGGATCTCGGATGAGCAGTTCTTC
cdr3_aa: CASSLVFTRISDEQFF
j_call: TRBJ2-1
clone_size: .
v_call: TRBV7-8
d_call: .

cdr3_nt: TGTGCCAGCAGCCAAGATCCGGGAGAGGGAGAGACCCAGTACTTC
cdr3_aa: CASSQDPGEGETQYF
j_call: TRBJ2-5
clone_size: few
v_call: TRBV3-1
d_call: .

cdr3_nt: TGCAGCGTTGAAGACCTGGCGGGAGGGCCTCACGAGCAGTACTTC
cdr3_aa: CSVEDLAGGPHEQYF
j_call: TRBJ2-7
clone_size: once
v_call: TRBV29-1
d_call: TRBD2

cdr3_nt: TGCAGTGCTAGAGATAACTACGAGCAGTACTTC
cdr3_aa: CSARDNYEQYF
j_call: TRBJ2-7
clone_size: many
v_call: TRBV20-1
d_call: .

cdr3_nt: TGCAGTGCAATCTCGGACTACGGAGGGGCCATTGCACCTTTAGATGAGCAGTTCTTC
cdr3_aa: CSAISDYGGAIAPLDEQFF
j_call: TRBJ2-1
clone_size: .
v_call: TRBV20-1
d_call: .

cdr3_nt: TGCAGTGCTAGTGGAGATCTGGATACGCAGTATTTT
cdr3_aa: CSASGDLDTQYF
j_call: TRBJ2-3
clone_size: .
v_call: TRBV20-1
d_call: .